This is a list of T cell receptor beta chains from one sample in a study of control samples from healthy donors and cancer patients. Libraries were prepared by immunoSEQ multiplex PCR; TCRdb keeps only in-frame clonotypes and omits some of them. The sample consists of some 220,000 clones, over 90% of them appearing once. What was sequenced was blood. The receptors here all came from a man aged 45-65 years in good health. The CDR3 runs from the conserved cysteine through the conserved F or W. The D gene is left open where the match is weak. Clone size is stated in some rows and not others, as once, few, many or a class when expanded.

clone_size	v_call	j_call	d_call	cdr3_nt	cdr3_aa
NA	TRBV15	TRBJ2-6	TRBD1	TGTGCCACCAGCAGGGGGACAGGGGCTGGGGCCAACGTCCTGACTTTC	CATSRGTGAGANVLTF
NA	TRBV6-5	TRBJ1-5	NA	TGTGCCAGCGCAGGAGGGGGGTTATTGCAGCCCCAGCATTTT	CASAGGGLLQPQHF
NA	TRBV5-4	TRBJ1-2	TRBD1	TGTGCCAGCAGCTCCCTCACAGGGGCAGTTAACTATGGCTACACCTTC	CASSSLTGAVNYGYTF
NA	TRBV6-5	TRBJ2-3	TRBD1	TGTGCCAGCAGTTACGGGCAGGGGGTAAGAACAGATACGCAGTATTTT	CASSYGQGVRTDTQYF
NA	TRBV18	TRBJ1-2	NA	TGTGCCAGCTCACCACCGGTCAGGGTGCAAGGCTACACCTTC	CASSPPVRVQGYTF
NA	TRBV11-2	TRBJ2-3	TRBD1	TGTGCCAGCAGCTCGGGACAGGGGGCGCGTGATACGCAGTATTTT	CASSSGQGARDTQYF
NA	TRBV9	TRBJ1-5	NA	TGTGCCAGCAGCGTAGAGGACAATCAGCCCCAGCATTTT	CASSVEDNQPQHF
NA	TRBV9	TRBJ2-3	NA	TGTGCCAGTTCAGGCGGATCCAGTATCACAACGCAGTATTTT	CASSGGSSITTQYF
NA	TRBV5-1	TRBJ1-1	TRBD1	TGCGCCAGCAGCTTAGAACAGGGGGCGCGCACTGAAGCTTTCTTT	CASSLEQGARTEAFF
NA	TRBV27	TRBJ1-2	NA	TGTGCCAGCTCGAGAGATAGGGACGCTGGCTACACCTTC	CASSRDRDAGYTF
NA	TRBV7-2	TRBJ1-2	TRBD1	TGTGCCAGCAGCTTAGCGCGGACAGGGGGCGCCGGTGGCTACACCTTC	CASSLARTGGAGGYTF
NA	TRBV3-1/TRBV3-2	TRBJ2-1	TRBD2	TGTGCCAGCAGCCAAAACCTAGCGGGGGAGCAGTTCTTC	CASSQNLAGEQFF
NA	TRBV4-2	TRBJ2-6	NA	TGTGCCAGCAGCCAAACTGTACAGGCACCTTACTCTGGGGCCAACGTCCTGACTTTC	CASSQTVQAPYSGANVLTF
NA	TRBV10-3	TRBJ1-2	NA	TGTGCCATCAGTCTGGACACGGGCCTAGGGGGCTACACCTTC	CAISLDTGLGGYTF
NA	TRBV7-2	TRBJ2-5	TRBD2	TGTGCCAGCAGCGTGACGGGGGGGGAAGAGACCCAGTACTTC	CASSVTGGEETQYF
NA	TRBV6-1	TRBJ1-2	NA	TGTGCCAGCAGTGAAGTTGGGTACGGCTACACCTTC	CASSEVGYGYTF
NA	TRBV11-1	TRBJ2-7	NA	TGTGCCAGCAGCTCCCGTGGGGATAGCTACGAGCAGTACTTC	CASSSRGDSYEQYF
NA	TRBV28	TRBJ2-2	NA	TGTGCCAGCAGGACTCAGAACACCGGGGAGCTGTTTTTT	CASRTQNTGELFF
NA	TRBV6-5	TRBJ1-5	NA	TGTGCCAGCGGGGAGGGAGGGTATCAGCCCCAGCATTTT	CASGEGGYQPQHF
NA	TRBV25-1	TRBJ1-2	TRBD1	TGTGCCAGCGAGGGACAGGGAAACTATGGCTACACCTTC	CASEGQGNYGYTF
once	TRBV18	TRBJ1-4	NA	TGTGCCAGCTCACCACTATTGGGGGAGCATGATGAAAAACTGTTTTTT	CASSPLLGEHDEKLFF
once	TRBV7-2	TRBJ1-2	NA	TGTGCCAGCAGCCCAGGGACTGCCTATGGCTACACCTTC	CASSPGTAYGYTF
NA	TRBV11-2	TRBJ2-5	TRBD1	TGTGCCAGCAGCTCGGGACAGGCAGAAGAGACCCAGTACTTC	CASSSGQAEETQYF
NA	TRBV6-1	TRBJ1-2	NA	TGTGCCAGCAGTGAATCTGGACACAACTATGGCTACACCTTC	CASSESGHNYGYTF
few	TRBV27	TRBJ2-7	NA	TGTGCCAGCAGCGAGGGGAATGGCTACGAGCAGTACTTC	CASSEGNGYEQYF
NA	TRBV6-5	TRBJ2-7	NA	TGTGCCAGCAGTTACTCGGGGGAATCGTACGAGCAGTACTTC	CASSYSGESYEQYF
NA	TRBV7-9	TRBJ2-2	NA	TGTGCCAGCAGCCCCAAAGGGGACACCGGGGAGCTGTTTTTT	CASSPKGDTGELFF
NA	TRBV7-2	TRBJ2-1	NA	TGTGCCAGCAGCTTAGCGGTTGTACTAACTCCATACAATGAGCAGTTCTTC	CASSLAVVLTPYNEQFF
NA	TRBV24-1	TRBJ1-2	NA	TGTGCCACCAGTGATGGGGTAGACTATGGCTACACCTTC	CATSDGVDYGYTF
NA	TRBV12-3/TRBV12-4	TRBJ2-7	NA	TGTGCCAGCGGGCTTGGTGGGGGTTACGAGCAGTACTTC	CASGLGGGYEQYF
NA	TRBV5-1	TRBJ2-3	TRBD2	TGCGCCAGCAGCTTGGCCCGGACTAGCGGGGAGATCACAGATACGCAGTATTTT	CASSLARTSGEITDTQYF
once	TRBV28	TRBJ2-2	NA	TGTGCCAGCAGTCCGTCGGGGCAGAACACCGGGGAGCTGTTTTTT	CASSPSGQNTGELFF
NA	TRBV11-2	TRBJ1-1	NA	TGTGCCAGCAGCTTAGATAAAGCTTTCTTT	CASSLDKAFF
NA	TRBV9	TRBJ1-4	TRBD1	TGTGCCAGCAGCGTAATACCGGGACAGGGGAATGAAAAACTGTTTTTT	CASSVIPGQGNEKLFF
NA	TRBV11-2	TRBJ2-2	NA	TGTGCCAGCAGCTTTAGAGGCCGGGGGGAGCTGTTTTTT	CASSFRGRGELFF
NA	TRBV5-1	TRBJ2-6	NA	TGCGCCAGCAGGCAAGGAATCTCTGGGGCCAACGTCCTGACTTTC	CASRQGISGANVLTF
NA	TRBV19	TRBJ1-1	NA	TGTGCCAGTAGTCTTCCAGGGACCACTGAAGCTTTCTTT	CASSLPGTTEAFF
NA	TRBV20-1	TRBJ2-5	NA	TGCAGTGCGATACAGGGAGAGACCCAGTACTTC	CSAIQGETQYF
NA	TRBV14	TRBJ2-2	NA	TGTGCCAGCAGCCCTATCAAGCCCACCGGGGAGCTGTTTTTT	CASSPIKPTGELFF
NA	TRBV4-3	TRBJ1-5	TRBD1	TGCGCCAGCGGACAGGGGTTGGGTCAGCCCCAGCATTTT	CASGQGLGQPQHF
NA	TRBV12-3/TRBV12-4	TRBJ1-1	NA	TGTGCCAGCAGTTTAGGGGGGTTCACTGAAGCTTTCTTT	CASSLGGFTEAFF
NA	TRBV24-1	TRBJ2-5	NA	TGTGCCACCAGTGAATCCGGGACTCCCGAAGAGACCCAGTACTTC	CATSESGTPEETQYF
once	TRBV6-2/TRBV6-3	TRBJ1-2	NA	TGTGCCAGCAGTTACGGCCAGGGTCGAGGCTACACCTTC	CASSYGQGRGYTF
NA	TRBV5-1	TRBJ2-2	TRBD1	TGCGCCAGCAGCGGGACAGGATTAAACACCGGGGAGCTGTTTTTT	CASSGTGLNTGELFF
NA	TRBV7-3	TRBJ2-3	TRBD2	TGTGCCAGCAGCCCATGGACTAGCGGGGGGGCAGATACGCAGTATTTT	CASSPWTSGGADTQYF
NA	TRBV6-5	TRBJ2-2	NA	TGTGCCAGCAGTTACTGGCGACTAGTTAGCACCGGGGAGCTGTTTTTT	CASSYWRLVSTGELFF
NA	TRBV5-5	TRBJ2-2	TRBD1	TGTGCCAGCAGCTCAGCCGGGACAGGGGGAACCGGGGAGCTGTTTTTT	CASSSAGTGGTGELFF
NA	TRBV6-5	TRBJ2-1	TRBD1	TGTGCCAGCCGCAAGGAGACAGGGCTTAATGAGCAGTTCTTC	CASRKETGLNEQFF
NA	TRBV6-5	TRBJ1-1	NA	TGTGCCAGCGTGGTTTTAACGACTGGGGCGGCTGAAGCTTTCTTT	CASVVLTTGAAEAFF
NA	TRBV12-3/TRBV12-4	TRBJ1-2	NA	TGTGCCAGCAGTTTACTAGGCGGTGGCTACACCTTC	CASSLLGGGYTF
NA	TRBV7-9	TRBJ1-1	NA	TGTGCCAGCAGCTTCGAAGGGGTTGGTAATGAAGCTTTCTTT	CASSFEGVGNEAFF